The 16 T cell receptor beta chains below come from one sample, sequenced in a study of cytomegalovirus exposure and HLA in healthy donors. It was with 60 Vbeta and 13 Jbeta primers that the PCR ran. Some clones are missing from TCRdb's copy, which holds only in-frame ones; the method was immunoSEQ multiplex PCR. The sample includes some 75,000 clones. The sequencing sample was made of PBMCs. The receptors shown here come from a boy younger than 18 in good health and CMV-seronegative.

This sequence joins TRBV9 and TRBJ2-5; 7 nucleotides match TRBD2. Germline V gene lookup returns CDR1 SGDLS and CDR2 YYNGEE. V lost 0 bases to trimming and J lost 2 bases; unmatched junction nucleotides: 7. This CDR3 is built from 16 residues. CDR3 amino acids: CASSVGIAGEQETQYF. In DNA form, the CDR3 reads TGTGCCAGCAGCGTAGGGATCGCGGGGGAACAAGAGACCCAGTACTTC.

The rearrangement links TRBV5-5 to TRBJ2-7; D not certain. CDR3 length: 11 amino acids. The V gene's germline CDR1 is SGHKS and CDR2 YYEKEE (reference sequence). V shed 2 bases and J shed 3 bases, with 3 bases lying between them. Here the CDR3 DNA reads TGTGCCAGCAGCTTATACTACGAGCAGTACTTC. Protein product: CASSLYYEQYF.

The chain recombines TRBV7-9 with TRBJ1-6; TRBD1 aligns across 8 bases. V shed 8 bases, J shed 7 bases, and the junction held 4 bases outside the gene matches. Germline CDR1 and CDR2: SEHNR and FQNEAQ (reference sequence). The CDR3 covers 13 residues. As DNA, the CDR3 is TGTGCCAGCGTCTCAGGGGGCAATTCACCCCTCCACTTT. It specifies CASVSGGNSPLHF.

This chain joins TRBV18 and TRBJ1-6, with 9 bases lining up with TRBD1. The CDR3 is 13 residues long. The V gene end was trimmed by 4 bases and the J gene end by 9 bases; junction bases not matched to a gene: 1. The germline V gene encodes CDR1 KGHSH and CDR2 LQKENI. The DNA for the CDR3 is TGTGCCAGCTCACAGGGACAGGGTTCACCCCTCCACTTT. This sequence encodes CASSQGQGSPLHF.

The chain uses TRBV30 and TRBJ1-6; weak D call: TRBD1 (5 bases). The germline V gene has CDR1 GTSNPN and CDR2 SVGIG (reference sequence). The V and J ends lost 0 bases and 10 bases respectively, with 13 bases between them. The CDR3 is 14 residues long. The CDR3 here is CAWSVQGVGSPLHF. The CDR3 coding sequence is TGTGCCTGGAGTGTACAAGGGGTCGGGTCACCCCTCCACTTT.

The chain joins TRBV7-9 to TRBJ2-5, with D perhaps matching TRBD1 (6 bases). Germline values: CDR1 SEHNR, CDR2 FQNEAQ (reference sequence). V gave up 5 bases and J gave up 1 base, with 14 bases separating them. The CDR3 contains 15 residues. The CDR3 DNA is TGTGCCAGCAGCATGACACAGGGATCCCAAGAGACCCAGTACTTC. The encoded protein is CASSMTQGSQETQYF.

The chain is built from TRBV10-3 and TRBJ1-1, with 9 bases matching TRBD1. With 8 bases clipped from V and 11 bases from J, the junction kept 9 bases outside the gene matches. Germline lookup yields CDR1 ENHRY and CDR2 SYGVKD. This CDR3 is 12 amino acids long. CDR3 sequence: CAIQGQGSGAFF. Written as DNA, the CDR3 is TGTGCCATCCAGGGACAGGGATCAGGGGCTTTCTTT.

The chain joins TRBV5-1 to TRBJ2-3, with no clear D. The CDR3 totals 12 residues. Germline V gene sequence: CDR1 SGHRS, CDR2 YFSETQ. V was shortened by 5 bases and J by 1 base, with 5 bases between the two germline ends. The CDR3 reads CASRGGTDTQYF. CDR3 bases: TGCGCCAGCAGAGGAGGCACAGATACGCAGTATTTT.

V and J are TRBV29-1 and TRBJ1-2, with 11 bases lining up with TRBD1. CDR1 and CDR2 from the germline V gene are SQVTM and ANQGSEA. CDR3 size: 13 residues. J lost 2 bases, V lost 5 bases, and 1 base had no gene match. Here the CDR3 reads CSVRTGGNYGYTF. CDR3 bases: TGCAGCGTTAGGACAGGGGGCAACTATGGCTACACCTTC.

This rearrangement joins TRBV5-5 to TRBJ1-5; D is perhaps TRBD1 (5 bases). Deletions cut 5 bases from V and 2 bases from J, with 11 bases between. This CDR3 comprises 14 residues. Germline V gene data show CDR1 as SGHKS and CDR2 as YYEKEE (reference sequence). The chain's CDR3 is CASSSAGGNQPQHF. For the CDR3, the DNA is TGTGCCAGCAGTTCCGCGGGGGGCAATCAGCCCCAGCATTTT.

V usage is TRBV5-1 and J usage is TRBJ2-3; 7 bases are a match to TRBD2. V lost 0 bases, J lost 6 bases, and 7 bases stayed unmatched. Germline-derived CDR1 and CDR2 are SGHRS and YFSETQ. The CDR3 has 15 amino acids. The CDR3 reads CASSLDGTTSDTQYF. The CDR3 nucleotides read TGCGCCAGCAGCTTGGATGGGACTACGAGTGATACGCAGTATTTT.

The chain is built from TRBV6-6 and TRBJ1-2, with TRBD1 matching over 7 bases. J lost 8 bases, V lost 6 bases, and 18 bases had no gene match. Germline CDR1 reads MNHNY; CDR2 reads SVGAGI (reference sequence). The CDR3 is 16 residues long. The CDR3 DNA is TGTGCCAGCAGCCACCAAATCGGGACAGCCACCGACGGCTACACCTTC. Its protein product is CASSHQIGTATDGYTF.

The chain has TRBV27 and TRBJ2-7, with TRBD1 identical over 10 bases. The CDR3 consists of 14 residues. J lost 2 bases, V lost 5 bases, and 3 bases had no gene match. Germline-derived CDR1 and CDR2 are MNHEY and SMNVEV (reference sequence). The CDR3 DNA reads TGTGCCAGCAGTCGGACAGGGGGGGCCTACGAGCAGTACTTC. The encoded protein is CASSRTGGAYEQYF.

The rearrangement joins TRBV30 to TRBJ2-7; possible D gene TRBD1, 6 bases. The germline gives CDR1 GTSNPN, CDR2 SVGIG (reference sequence). The V end lost 0 bases, the J end lost 4 bases, and 13 bases lay between the germline ends. This CDR3 is 14 amino acids long. CDR3 bases: TGTGCCTGGAGTGTTCAGGGGTCGGGATACGAGCAGTACTTC. Its protein is CAWSVQGSGYEQYF.

V and J are TRBV20-1 and TRBJ2-4; 11 bases map to TRBD1. The germline V gene encodes CDR1 DFQATT and CDR2 SNEGSKA (reference sequence). CDR3 length: 11 amino acids. This chain's CDR3 is CRGQGGNIQYF. CDR3 bases: TGCAGGGGACAGGGGGGAAACATTCAGTACTTC.

This chain joins TRBV5-1 and TRBJ2-7, with D perhaps matching TRBD1 (6 bases). The germline V gene encodes CDR1 SGHRS and CDR2 YFSETQ. Trimming removed 2 bases from V and 6 bases from J, with 9 bases in between. The CDR3 sequence is 12 residues long. CDR3 nucleotides: TGCGCCAGCAGCTTACAGGGCGGCGAGCAGTACTTC. As protein: CASSLQGGEQYF.